This T cell receptor beta chain was recovered during a study of CD8+CD57+ T cells in acquired aplastic anemia. Trimming cost V 1 base and J 2 bases, with 9 bases left between them. Germline assignment: CDR1 SGHNT and CDR2 YYREEE (reference sequence). This CDR3 has 14 residues. Profiling that covered TCR beta VDJ and CDR3 relied on genomic DNA as its template. Each CDR3 protein gets one entry after TCRdb re-called the reads with MiXCR. The sample consists of some 410,000 distinct CDR3 sequences, roughly 68% of them appearing once. V gene TRBV5-4 combines with J gene TRBJ1-1; the D is unclear. This clonotype was obtained from a human donor in good health, serving as a control. The sequencing sample was made of sorted CD4+, CD8+, or CD8+CD57+ T cells (not recorded which) from PBMCs. CDR3 protein: CASSLTEVNTEAFF. The CDR3 bases are TGTGCCAGCAGCTTGACGGAAGTTAACACTGAAGCTTTCTTT.